This T cell receptor beta chain was identified during a study of OX40 agonist ivuxolimab in advanced cancers. About the research overall: The mean age was roughly 60 years, ranging from about 20 to 90, with around four fifths of participants male. Study conclusions and caveats: Some patients who did not respond also had low normalized T-cell clonal expansion. Antigen specificity was not determined for the expanded peripheral T cells. Average numbers of expanded clones were greater in CD8+ T cells than in CD4+.

Germline lookup yields CDR1 MRHNA and CDR2 SNTAGT. Trimming shortened V by 5 bases and J by 4 bases, and 9 bases separated the two germline ends. CDR3 size: 13 residues. Method: immunoSEQ multiplex PCR; TCRdb's copy keeps in-frame clones and lacks some. The repertoire holds roughly 93,000 clones, with under 90% as singletons. With respect to this clone: Its cognate antigen is unknown. Different DNA sequences within this sample yield the same CDR3.

The receptor was isolated from an adult with an advanced solid tumor such as melanoma, head and neck, liver or kidney cancer. This chain uses TRBV6-4 with TRBJ1-3; D is unclear. The specimen was CD4+ or CD8+ T cells sorted from blood, collected in a trial of the OX40 agonist ivuxolimab. This CDR3 is CASSPTPGNTIYF. The CDR3 nucleotides are TGTGCCAGCAGTCCGACACCCGGAAACACCATATATTTT.